A selection of T cell receptor beta chains follows, all from one sample in a study of human T cells and chemical hapten exposure. TCRdb ran MiXCR on the RACE reads and lists one entry per CDR3 protein. Of under 400,000 distinct CDR3 sequences in the sample, approximately 5.1% are singletons; the top ten hold 2.5% to 3%. The sample consisted of whole blood, taken in connection with sensitization to the hapten diphenylcyclopropenone (DPC). Source of these receptors: a woman aged 50 to 60 with alopecia areata. Some clones in this sample may be carry-over from other donors' samples. The CDR3 runs from the conserved cysteine through the conserved F or W. Not all rows give a size; the values are once, few, many and, for expanded clones, a class.

v_gene,abundance,j_gene,CDR3aa
TRBV28,many,TRBJ1-2,CASSSGTGRYGYTF
TRBV4-1,many,TRBJ1-1,CASSQDRLNTEAFF
TRBV20-1,-,TRBJ2-3,CSARDPSGGPFTDTQYF
TRBV30,few,TRBJ2-1,CAWTMGGPGNEQFF
TRBV20-1,many,TRBJ2-3,CSAGPLAGVADTQYF
TRBV12-3/TRBV12-4,many,TRBJ2-1,CASWDSTNEQFF
TRBV6-5,many,TRBJ1-2,CASSYATQGIGGYTF
TRBV7-8,many,TRBJ1-1,CASSLRWGTGGATAPNTEAFF
TRBV6-2/TRBV6-3,few,TRBJ1-6,CASSFAWTGRNSPLHF
TRBV20-1,few,TRBJ1-5,CSARTGVDSNQPQHF
TRBV30,few,TRBJ2-2,CAWSSSFFLFF
TRBV10-3,few,TRBJ2-1,CAISVAGGGADNEQFF
TRBV11-2,many,TRBJ2-4,CASSLGVYGNIQYF
TRBV18,many,TRBJ2-3,CASSEPPDTQYF
TRBV5-1,many,TRBJ1-2,CASSLANRGYGYTF
TRBV3-1,many,TRBJ2-5,CASSPPSGGAQETQYF
TRBV20-1,many,TRBJ2-1,CSAVLYNEQFF
TRBV6-4,-,TRBJ2-5,CASKFAGETQETQYF
TRBV29-1,many,TRBJ2-5,CSVTWTAPGTQYF
TRBV29-1,-,TRBJ1-1,CSATGTGGLNTEAFF
TRBV7-9,-,TRBJ2-7,CATERVNEQYF
TRBV6-6,few,TRBJ2-1,CASSYSQSEQFF
TRBV27,many,TRBJ2-7,CASSRTGSEQYF
TRBV5-4,-,TRBJ2-1,CASSQGQSTAPLDEQFF
TRBV7-2,many,TRBJ2-7,CASSLGGGSYEQYF
TRBV15,many,TRBJ1-3,CATSRFRGMDTIYF
TRBV30,many,TRBJ2-7,CAWSYAYEQYF
TRBV7-9,few,TRBJ1-1,CASSPGQYETEAFF
TRBV6-6,few,TRBJ2-1,CASQERGGKSYNEQFF
TRBV5-1,many,TRBJ1-2,CASSPTRGEDGYTF
TRBV5-1,many,TRBJ1-5,CASSLEGSRNQPQHF
TRBV6-5,few,TRBJ1-1,CASSYPGATEAFF
TRBV18,-,TRBJ2-7,CASSPPGLGTYEQYF
TRBV20-1,few,TRBJ1-1,CSAARGGINTEAFF
TRBV6-2/TRBV6-3,many,TRBJ2-1,CASSEPGLVAQFF
TRBV27,-,TRBJ1-6,CASRGGDSPLHF
TRBV7-6,many,TRBJ2-3,CASSGGTGASKDTQYF
TRBV21-1,many,TRBJ2-5,CASSNCTVTQYF
TRBV5-1,-,TRBJ2-3,CASSVGQAPNTDTQYF
TRBV6-6,-,TRBJ1-5,CASRYFQGSNQPQHF
TRBV5-1,few,TRBJ2-5,CASSLAGIQETQYF
TRBV18,few,TRBJ2-3,CASSPLGLAGVTDTQYF
TRBV20-1,many,TRBJ1-2,CSARVTGTGKVNGYTF
TRBV20-1,few,TRBJ1-6,CSARAGYNSPLHF
TRBV10-3,few,TRBJ2-3,CAAASGEGTDTQYF
TRBV12-3/TRBV12-4,many,TRBJ2-5,CASSLDGAQYF
TRBV6-6,-,TRBJ2-5,CASSSQGLAAQETQYF
TRBV11-2,few,TRBJ1-2,CASSQAGAGYGYTF
TRBV4-1,few,TRBJ2-3,CASSQSGLTDTQYF
TRBV5-4,few,TRBJ2-1,CASSLETRGKYNEQFF
TRBV6-5,-,TRBJ2-2,CASKREGNTGELFF
TRBV6-5,many,TRBJ2-7,CASSYGTEQYF
TRBV7-2,-,TRBJ2-3,CASSIRGADTQYF